The entry below gives a single T cell receptor (beta chain) sequence along with its context. Germline V gene lookup returns CDR1 SGDLS and CDR2 YYNGEE. This CDR3 region has 14 residues. V was pared by 2 bases and J by 3 bases, with 9 bases between. The authors' processing: Estimation of nucleated cell counts relied on the amplification of reference gene primers. This table comes from immunoSEQ multiplex PCR, and its TCRdb copy is limited to in-frame clones, with some not included. The V and J calls and clone size come from that table; D and trimming were worked out from the DNA. The table lists about 68,000 clones, 85% to 90% of them singletons. These data originate in a study of blood T cell repertoires in COVID-19. On the study more broadly: Acute and convalescent COVID-19 samples came from the United States, Italy and Spain. Nucleic acid was either cDNA or gDNA, and it came from T cells, B-cell-depleted T cells, or PBMCs.

This chain connects TRBV9 to TRBJ1-3; the D gene is possibly TRBD1 (5 bases). What was sequenced was peripheral blood. The TCR comes from a man aged 50-59 years with active COVID-19. The CDR3 DNA reads as TGTGCCAGCAGCGTTTCCGGGGGTGGAAACACCATATATTTT. Protein product: CASSVSGGGNTIYF.